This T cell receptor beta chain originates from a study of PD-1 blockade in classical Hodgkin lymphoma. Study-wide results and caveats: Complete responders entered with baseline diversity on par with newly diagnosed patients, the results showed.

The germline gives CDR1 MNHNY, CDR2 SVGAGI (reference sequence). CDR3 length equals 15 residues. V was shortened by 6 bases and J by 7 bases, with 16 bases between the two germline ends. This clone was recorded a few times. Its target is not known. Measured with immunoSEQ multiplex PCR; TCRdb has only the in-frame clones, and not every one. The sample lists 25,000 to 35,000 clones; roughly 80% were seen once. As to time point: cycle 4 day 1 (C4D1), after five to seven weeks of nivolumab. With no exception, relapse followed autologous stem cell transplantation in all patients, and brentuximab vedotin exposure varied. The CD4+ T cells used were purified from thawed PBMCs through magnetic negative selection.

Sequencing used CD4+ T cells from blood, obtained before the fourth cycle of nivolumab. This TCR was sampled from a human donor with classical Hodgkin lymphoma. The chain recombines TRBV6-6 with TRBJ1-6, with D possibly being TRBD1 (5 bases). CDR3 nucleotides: TGTGCCAGCAGCGCGGGACGGTTGAACAATTCACCCCTCCACTTT. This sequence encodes CASSAGRLNNSPLHF.